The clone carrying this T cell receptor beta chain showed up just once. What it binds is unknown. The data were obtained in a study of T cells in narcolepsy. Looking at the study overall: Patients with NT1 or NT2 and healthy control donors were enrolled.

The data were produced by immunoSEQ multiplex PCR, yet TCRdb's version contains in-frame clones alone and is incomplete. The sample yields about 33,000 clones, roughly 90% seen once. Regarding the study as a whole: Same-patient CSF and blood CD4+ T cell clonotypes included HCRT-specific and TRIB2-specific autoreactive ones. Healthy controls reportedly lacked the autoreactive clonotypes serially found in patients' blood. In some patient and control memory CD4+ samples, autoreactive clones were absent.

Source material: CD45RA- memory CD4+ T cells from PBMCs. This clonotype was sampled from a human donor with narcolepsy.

The CDR3 reads CASQRGRRDTGELFF. CDR3 in DNA: TGTGCCAGCCAACGGGGGCGCCGGGACACCGGGGAGCTGTTTTTT. The V and J genes are TRBV6-5 and TRBJ2-2; D assignment may be TRBD1 or TRBD2 (6 bases each). CDR1 and CDR2 from the germline V gene are MNHEY and SVGAGI. This CDR3 has 15 residues. Trimming removed 8 bases at V and 3 bases at J, with 16 bases between.